Included here is one T cell receptor beta chain sequence, with context. The data were produced by immunoSEQ multiplex PCR, yet TCRdb's version contains in-frame clones alone and is incomplete. The sample has about 210,000 clones, around 86% seen once. The record originates from a study of blood T cell repertoires in COVID-19. Clinical histories supplied by participants themselves formed the basis of cohort assignment. Germline V gives CDR1 MNHEY, CDR2 SVGEGT. This CDR3 has 14 amino acids. J lost 3 bases, V lost 5 bases, and 6 bases had no gene match. Material for sequencing was PBMCs or T cells enriched from blood (not recorded which). The sequence derives from a man in his thirties or forties in a cohort exposed to, infected with or recovered from COVID-19 (not recorded which). V and J are TRBV6-2 or TRBV6-3 and TRBJ2-5; 7 bases match TRBD1. CDR3: CASSPTGAKETQYF. Written as DNA, the CDR3 is TGTGCCAGCAGTCCCACAGGGGCAAAAGAGACCCAGTACTTC.